These 22 T cell receptor beta chains were all obtained from the same sample, sequenced in a study of T cell responses to AZD1222 COVID-19 vaccine. Some clones are missing from TCRdb's copy, which holds only in-frame ones; the method was immunoSEQ multiplex PCR. This sample has about 120,000 clones, with roughly 87% found just once. Sequencing used peripheral blood, obtained 28 days after the second AZD1222 dose. The receptor set was obtained from an adult who received the AZD1222 COVID-19 vaccine.

This chain uses TRBV5-1 with TRBJ2-2; 15 bases align to TRBD2. Trimming took 4 bases from V and 4 from J; bases not matched to a gene: 11. Germline lookup yields CDR1 SGHRS and CDR2 YFSETQ. The CDR3 has 19 residues. In DNA form, the CDR3 reads TGCGCCAGCAGCACATGGACTAGCGGGGGGGCAGGAACCACCGGGGAGCTGTTTTTT. Protein product: CASSTWTSGGAGTTGELFF. The full variable domain, with the rest looked up from reference TRBV5-1 and TRBJ2-2, is KAGVTQTPRYLIKTRGQQVTLSCSPISGHRSVSWYQQTPGQGLQFLFEYFSETQRNKGNFPGRFSGRQFSNSRSEMNVSTLELGDSALYLCASSTWTSGGAGTTGELFFGEGSRLTVL.

This chain uses TRBV5-4 with TRBJ1-2; the D is unclear. The germline V and J ends were trimmed by 0 bases and 5 bases, with 14 bases remaining between them. CDR1 is SGHNT, CDR2 YYREEE, per germline (reference sequence). This CDR3 contains 15 residues. The CDR3 DNA reads TGTGCCAGCAGCTTGGCTCGGGGTGTTGGATATGGCTACACCTTC. Translating it yields CASSLARGVGYGYTF.

V gene TRBV27 combines with J gene TRBJ2-5; 7 nucleotides align to TRBD2. The CDR3 loop spans 16 amino acids. V lost 2 bases and J lost 3; bases outside the gene matches: 9. Germline CDR1 is MNHEY and CDR2 is SMNVEV (reference sequence). CDR3 sequence: CASSLGLGRGEETQYF. CDR3 in DNA: TGTGCCAGCAGTTTAGGCCTCGGACGGGGGGAAGAGACCCAGTACTTC.

The chain carries TRBV18 and TRBJ1-2; D is unresolved. Germline V gives CDR1 KGHSH, CDR2 LQKENI. The CDR3 consists of 15 residues. V was shortened by 6 bases and J by 3 bases, with 17 bases between the two germline ends. The CDR3 spells CASSPAKGGDYGYTF. Written as DNA, the CDR3 is TGTGCCAGCTCCCCGGCCAAGGGTGGAGACTATGGCTACACCTTC.

This clone appeared once. CDR3 in DNA: TGTGCCAGCAGCTCCCAACAGGGGGCAAACTATGGCTACACCTTC. It is translated as CASSSQQGANYGYTF. V gene TRBV7-2 combines with J gene TRBJ1-2; TRBD1 aligns across 9 bases. J was trimmed by 2 bases and V by 4 bases; bases with no gene match: 5. The CDR3 runs 15 residues. CDR1 SGHTA and CDR2 FQGNSA come from the germline V gene.

The V and J genes are TRBV11-2 and TRBJ2-3; D tentatively fits TRBD1 or TRBD2 (6 bases each). This CDR3 has 17 amino acids. Germline CDR1 reads SGHAT; CDR2 reads FQNNGV. With 1 base removed from V and 5 bases from J, the gap between germline ends came to 19 bases. CDR3 residues: CASSLGRGFLILDTQYF. Here the CDR3 DNA reads TGTGCCAGCAGCTTAGGGAGGGGGTTCCTAATACTAGATACGCAGTATTTT.

V gene TRBV5-6 combines with J gene TRBJ2-7, with D perhaps TRBD2 (7 bases). The germline V and J ends were trimmed by 7 bases and 0 bases, with 17 bases remaining between them. Germline V lookup: CDR1 SGHDT, CDR2 YYEEEE. The CDR3 has 15 amino acids. The CDR3 protein is CASGWWGGVSYEQYF. Written as DNA, the CDR3 is TGTGCCAGCGGTTGGTGGGGGGGCGTCTCCTACGAGCAGTACTTC.

This rearrangement joins TRBV24-1 to TRBJ2-7; 8 nucleotides agree with TRBD1. In germline, CDR1 is KGHDR, CDR2 SFDVKD. The V segment lost 3 bases and the J segment 5 bases; nucleotides outside the gene matches: 2. CDR3 size: 13 residues. The CDR3 DNA follows: TGTGCCACCAGTGATCAGGGGGCGGACGAGCAGTACTTC. This sequence encodes CATSDQGADEQYF.

The rearrangement uses TRBV5-5 and TRBJ2-6, with D hard to call. The CDR3 is 15 residues long. V was pared by 2 bases and J by 2 bases, with 8 bases between. Per the germline V gene, CDR1 is SGHKS and CDR2 is YYEKEE (reference sequence). CDR3 loop: CASSLASTGANVLTF. The CDR3 nucleotides are TGTGCCAGCAGCTTAGCGTCGACTGGGGCCAACGTCCTGACTTTC.

The chain uses TRBV4-2 and TRBJ2-3, with 11 bases lining up with TRBD1. The CDR3 contains 16 residues. The trim removed 2 bases at V and 3 bases at J, leaving 4 bases unmatched. Germline V gene data show CDR1 as LGHNA and CDR2 as YNFKEQ. Written as DNA, the CDR3 is TGTGCCAGCAGCCAACCCGGGACAGGGGGAACAGATACGCAGTATTTT. It specifies CASSQPGTGGTDTQYF.

This sequence joins TRBV18 and TRBJ2-1; possible D gene TRBD2, 6 bases. Germline lookup yields CDR1 KGHSH and CDR2 LQKENI. CDR3 length: 15 amino acids. Trimming cost V 3 bases and J 15 bases, with 24 bases left between them. This CDR3 is CASSPSMEGFSVGFF. The CDR3 DNA reads as TGTGCCAGCTCACCCAGTATGGAGGGATTCTCAGTTGGGTTCTTC.

The V gene is TRBV10-3, the J gene TRBJ1-1; 7 bases fit TRBD1. The CDR3 runs to 14 residues. Germline V gene sequence: CDR1 ENHRY, CDR2 SYGVKD. After removal of 5 bases from V and 2 bases from J, the junction contained 5 bases not matched to a gene. The CDR3 protein is CAISWDRINTEAFF. In DNA form, the CDR3 reads TGTGCCATCAGTTGGGACAGAATAAACACTGAAGCTTTCTTT.

The V and J genes are TRBV2 and TRBJ1-1; perhaps TRBD1 as D (6 bases). The germline V gene encodes CDR1 SNHLY and CDR2 FYNNEI. This CDR3 is 13 amino acids long. Trimming cost V 7 bases and J 4 bases, with 13 bases left between them. The CDR3 is CASTRTEFTEAFF. CDR3 sequence (DNA): TGTGCCAGCACCCGGACAGAATTCACTGAAGCTTTCTTT.

The genes are TRBV5-6 and TRBJ1-5; the D gene is possibly TRBD1 (5 bases). Trimming stripped 2 bases from V and 0 bases from J, with 9 bases between. The length of the CDR3 is 15 residues. Germline CDR1 is SGHDT and CDR2 is YYEEEE. CDR3 loop: CASSFGRGSNQPQHF. DNA of the CDR3: TGTGCCAGCAGCTTCGGGAGGGGTAGCAATCAGCCCCAGCATTTT.

This clone has only a few counts. The chain joins TRBV21-1 to TRBJ2-7; the D call of TRBD2 is as the table states it, not checked on the DNA. TRBV21-1 is classified as a pseudogene. The CDR3 has 14 residues. The chain's CDR3 is CASSLPAGYYEQYF. In DNA form, the CDR3 reads TGTGCCAGCAGCTTACCCGCGGGATACTACGAGCAGTACTTC.

The V and J genes are TRBV7-3 and TRBJ1-1; 7 bases line up with TRBD1. This CDR3 has 12 residues. V was pared by 5 bases and J by 9 bases, with 6 bases of the junction left unmatched. Germline CDR1 is SGHTA and CDR2 is FQGTGA. The CDR3 coding sequence is TGTGCCAGCAGCAAACAACAGGGGAAAGCTTTCTTT. Translated, it gives CASSKQQGKAFF.

On this clone itself: Other DNA sequences in this sample translate to the same CDR3. The chain carries TRBV7-3 and TRBJ2-2; D is possibly TRBD1 (5 bases). Between the trimmed V and J ends, which lost 5 bases and 1 base, there was a span of 8 bases. The V gene's germline CDR1 is SGHTA and CDR2 FQGTGA. The CDR3 runs 14 residues. CDR3 sequence (DNA): TGTGCCAGCAGCCTCACAGGGAACACCGGGGAGCTGTTTTTT. Amino acid sequence: CASSLTGNTGELFF.

The chain uses TRBV6-1 and TRBJ1-5, with a tentative D call TRBD1 (5 bases). The CDR3 has 14 amino acids. V shed 2 bases and J shed 7 bases, with 12 bases lying between them. CDR1 and CDR2 (germline): MNHNS, SASEGT. The CDR3 bases are TGTGCCAGCAGTGAACTCAGGGTGGTCCAGCCCCAGCATTTT. Translated: CASSELRVVQPQHF.

The chain uses TRBV28 and TRBJ1-1; D possibly corresponds to TRBD1 (5 bases). The CDR3 extends over 13 amino acids. The germline V gene encodes CDR1 MDHEN and CDR2 SYDVKM. The V gene lost 3 bases and the J gene lost 5 bases, with 10 bases spanning the gap. Here the CDR3 DNA reads TGTGCCAGCAGTTTGGGGGGAGGGACTGAAGCTTTCTTT. Residues: CASSLGGGTEAFF. Based on the CDR3 plus reference TRBV28 and TRBJ1-1, the full variable domain is DVKVTQSSRYLVKRTGEKVFLECVQDMDHENMFWYRQDPGLGLRLIYFSYDVKMKEKGDIPEGYSVSREKKERFSLILESASTNQTSMYLCASSLGGGTEAFFGQGTRLTVV.

This rearrangement joins TRBV2 to TRBJ1-1; TRBD1 might be the D (6 bases). V was cut by 6 bases and J by 5 bases, with 16 bases left in between. The CDR3 contains 14 residues. Germline V gene lookup returns CDR1 SNHLY and CDR2 FYNNEI. This chain's CDR3 is CASSPNRAGTEAFF. The CDR3, as DNA: TGTGCCAGCAGCCCTAACAGGGCTGGAACTGAAGCTTTCTTT.

This clone was counted only a few times. V usage is TRBV5-8 and J usage is TRBJ2-7; perhaps TRBD2 as D (6 bases). Germline CDR1 reads SGHTS; CDR2 reads YDEGEE. Trimming pared 5 bases from V and 0 bases from J, leaving 12 bases between. This CDR3 has 14 amino acids. CDR3 loop: CASRSRRGSYEQYF. The CDR3 DNA reads TGTGCCAGCAGGTCCCGGAGGGGCTCCTACGAGCAGTACTTC.

The rearrangement links TRBV7-8 to TRBJ2-1, with no clear D. Trimming pared 1 base from V and 6 bases from J, leaving 13 bases between. Germline CDR1 reads SGHVS; CDR2 reads FQNEAQ. The CDR3 spans 15 residues. Written as DNA, the CDR3 is TGTGCCAGCAGCTTAGATTGGCCTACGGCCAATGAGCAGTTCTTC. Residues: CASSLDWPTANEQFF.